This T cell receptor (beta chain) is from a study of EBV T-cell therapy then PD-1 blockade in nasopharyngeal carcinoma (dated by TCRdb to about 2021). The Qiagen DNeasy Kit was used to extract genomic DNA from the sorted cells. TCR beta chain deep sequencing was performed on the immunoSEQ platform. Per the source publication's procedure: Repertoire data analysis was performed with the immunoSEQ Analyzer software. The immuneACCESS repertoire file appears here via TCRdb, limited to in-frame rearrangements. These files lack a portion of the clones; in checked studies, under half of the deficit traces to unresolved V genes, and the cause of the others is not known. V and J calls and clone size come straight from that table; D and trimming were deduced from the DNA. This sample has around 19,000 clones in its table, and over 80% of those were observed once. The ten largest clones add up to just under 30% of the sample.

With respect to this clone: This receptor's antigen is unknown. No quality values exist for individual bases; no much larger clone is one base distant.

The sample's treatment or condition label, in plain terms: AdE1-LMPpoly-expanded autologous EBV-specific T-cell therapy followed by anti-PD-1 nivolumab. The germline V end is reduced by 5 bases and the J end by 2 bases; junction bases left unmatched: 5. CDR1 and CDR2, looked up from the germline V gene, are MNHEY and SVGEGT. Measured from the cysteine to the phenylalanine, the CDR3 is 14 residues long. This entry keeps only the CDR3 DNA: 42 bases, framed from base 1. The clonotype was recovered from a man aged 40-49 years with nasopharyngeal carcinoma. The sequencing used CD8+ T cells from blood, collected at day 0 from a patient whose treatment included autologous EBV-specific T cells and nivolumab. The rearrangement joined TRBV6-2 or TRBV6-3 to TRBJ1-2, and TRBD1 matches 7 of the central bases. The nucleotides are TGTGCCAGCAGTACTAGGGGGCCAAACTATGGCTACACCTTC. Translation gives CASSTRGPNYGYTF.